This T cell receptor (beta chain) was found in a study of early T cells in non-severe SARS-CoV-2 infection. Overall study: Sequenced bulk RNA came from whole blood that was unsorted, and chains were unpaired. General study results and limits: VDJdb matching favored anti-spike CD8 responses, missing private and CD4 specificities.

cDNA molecules, individually, were tagged with unique molecular identifiers. TCRdb re-derived calls from the 5' RACE reads in MiXCR, one entry per CDR3 protein. The repertoire has around 81,000 distinct CDR3 sequences, 13% to 15% of them found once; the top ten carry around 9.9%. The sample holds many counts of this clonotype. Its target is unknown. The source material was whole blood. The receptor's source is an adult who was a healthcare worker with PCR-confirmed SARS-CoV-2 infection or an uninfected control (not recorded which).

The CDR3 nucleotides are TGCAGCGTTGCGACAGAAGAGACCCAGTACTTC. Protein: CSVATEETQYF. V usage is TRBV29-1 and J usage is TRBJ2-5; D is possibly TRBD1 (5 bases). The CDR3 has 11 amino acids. Germline-derived CDR1 and CDR2 are SQVTM and ANQGSEA. Trimming removed 4 bases from V and 3 bases from J, with 6 bases in between. Using reference TRBV29-1 and TRBJ2-5 for the parts outside the CDR3, the full variable domain is SAVISQKPSRDICQRGTSLTIQCQVDSQVTMMFWYRQQPGQSLTLIATANQGSEATYESGFVIDKFPISRPNLTFSTLTVSNMSPEDSSIYLCSVATEETQYFGPGTRLLVL.